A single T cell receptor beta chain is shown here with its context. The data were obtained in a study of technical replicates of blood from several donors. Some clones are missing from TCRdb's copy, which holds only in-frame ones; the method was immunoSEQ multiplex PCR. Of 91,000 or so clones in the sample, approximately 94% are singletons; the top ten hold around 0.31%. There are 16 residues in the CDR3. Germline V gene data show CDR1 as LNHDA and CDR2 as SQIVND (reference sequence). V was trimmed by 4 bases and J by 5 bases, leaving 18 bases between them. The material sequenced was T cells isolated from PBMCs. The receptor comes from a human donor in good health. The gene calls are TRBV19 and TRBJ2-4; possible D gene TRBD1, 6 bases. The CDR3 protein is CASSNYRVNWENIQYF. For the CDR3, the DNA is TGTGCCAGTAGTAACTACAGGGTAAACTGGGAAAACATTCAGTACTTC.